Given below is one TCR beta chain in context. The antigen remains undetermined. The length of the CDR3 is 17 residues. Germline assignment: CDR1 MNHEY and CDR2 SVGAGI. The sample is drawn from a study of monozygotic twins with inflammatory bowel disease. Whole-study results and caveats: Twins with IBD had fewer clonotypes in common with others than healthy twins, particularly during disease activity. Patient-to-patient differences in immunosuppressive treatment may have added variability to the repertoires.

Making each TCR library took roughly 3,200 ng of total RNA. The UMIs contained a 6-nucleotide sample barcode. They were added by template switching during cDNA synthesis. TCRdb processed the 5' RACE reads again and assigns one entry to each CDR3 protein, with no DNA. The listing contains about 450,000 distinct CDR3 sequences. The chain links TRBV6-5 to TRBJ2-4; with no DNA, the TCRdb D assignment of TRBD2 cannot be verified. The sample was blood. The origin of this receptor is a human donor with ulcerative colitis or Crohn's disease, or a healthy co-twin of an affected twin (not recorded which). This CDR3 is CASSYTLQGGGPNIQYF.